This TCR beta chain was documented in a study of blood T cell repertoires in COVID-19. Study at large: The origin of the acute and convalescent COVID-19 samples was the United States, Italy and Spain. PBMCs, B-cell-depleted T cells, or T cells provided the cDNA or gDNA that made up the material.

V lost 1 base, J lost 3 bases, and 13 bases stayed unmatched. Germline V CDR1 and CDR2: SGHTA, FQGNSA. This CDR3 has 18 residues. Study processing details: From reference gene primer amplification, estimates of nucleated cell counts were derived. Generated by immunoSEQ multiplex PCR, the TCRdb table keeps only in-frame clones and is missing some. V, J and clone size reflect that table, while D and trimming were determined from the DNA. This table holds some 89,000 clones, more than 65% found once. This clonotype was sampled from a man between 60 and 70 years old with acute or convalescent COVID-19. Sequences were obtained from peripheral blood. The rearrangement joins TRBV7-2 to TRBJ2-5, with 8 bases matching TRBD2. The CDR3 sequence is CASSLVPFSSGEKETQYF. In DNA, the CDR3 is TGTGCCAGCAGCTTAGTCCCCTTCAGTAGCGGGGAAAAAGAGACCCAGTACTTC. Full variable domain (outside the CDR3, taken from reference TRBV7-2 and TRBJ2-5): GAGVSQSPSNKVTEKGKDVELRCDPISGHTALYWYRQSLGQGLEFLIYFQGNSAPDKSGLPSDRFSAERTGGSVSTLTIQRTQQEDSAVYLCASSLVPFSSGEKETQYFGPGTRLLVL.